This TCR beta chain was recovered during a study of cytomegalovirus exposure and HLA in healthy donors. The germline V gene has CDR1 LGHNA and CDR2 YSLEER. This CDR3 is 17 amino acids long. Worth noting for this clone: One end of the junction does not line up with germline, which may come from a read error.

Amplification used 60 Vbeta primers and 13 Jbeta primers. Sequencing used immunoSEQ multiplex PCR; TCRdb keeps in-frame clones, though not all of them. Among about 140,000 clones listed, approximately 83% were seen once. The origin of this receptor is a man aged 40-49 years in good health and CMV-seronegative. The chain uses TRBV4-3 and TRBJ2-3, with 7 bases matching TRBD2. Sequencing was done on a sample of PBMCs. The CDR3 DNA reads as TGCGCCAGCAGTCAAGGGAGGGGTCCCTCAAGCACAGATACGCAGTATTTT. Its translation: CASSQGRGPSSTDTQYF.